The 20 T cell receptor beta chains below come from one sample, sequenced in a study of blood T cell repertoires in COVID-19. Repertoires were generated with immunoSEQ multiplex PCR, while TCRdb's copy carries only in-frame clones and drops some. Among tens of thousands of clones listed, about four fifths were seen once. The specimen sequenced was peripheral blood. These TCRs come from a human donor in a cohort sampled during active COVID-19.

The chain carries TRBV6-5 and TRBJ2-1; 8 nucleotides line up with TRBD1. Trimming took 7 bases from V and 3 from J; bases not matched to a gene: 8. Germline lookup yields CDR1 MNHEY and CDR2 SVGAGI. The CDR3 extends over 15 amino acids. As DNA, the CDR3 is TGTGCCAGCAATCCACGGGACAGGTACTACAATGAGCAGTTCTTC. Translation gives CASNPRDRYYNEQFF.

J is TRBJ1-1 and V is TRBV3-1 (or the pseudogene TRBV3-2), with 8 positions matching TRBD1. The CDR3 is 15 amino acids. Germline loops: CDR1 LGHDT, CDR2 YNNKEL (reference sequence). The ends lost 4 bases at V and 1 base at J; junction bases unmatched: 5. CDR3 amino acids: CASSPPGTGNTEAFF. In DNA, the CDR3 is TGTGCCAGCAGCCCTCCCGGGACAGGGAACACTGAAGCTTTCTTT.

The chain joins TRBV2 to TRBJ2-1; the match to TRBD2 covers 7 bases. Germline CDR1 and CDR2: SNHLY and FYNNEI. The CDR3 is 12 residues long. V trimming: 6 bases; J trimming: 13 bases; junction bases outside the gene matches: 9. The CDR3 bases are TGTGCCAGCAGCGGGGGGAGACGGGGTCAGTTCTTC. Protein sequence: CASSGGRRGQFF. Looking up the rest from reference TRBV2 and TRBJ2-1 gives the full variable domain: EPEVTQTPSHQVTQMGQEVILRCVPISNHLYFYWYRQILGQKVEFLVSFYNNEISEKSEIFDDQFSVERPDGSNFTLKIRSTKLEDSAMYFCASSGGRRGQFFGPGTRLTVL.

The V and J genes are TRBV28 and TRBJ2-3, with TRBD2 identical over 8 bases. The ends lost 2 bases at V and 5 bases at J; junction bases unmatched: 6. There are 15 residues in the CDR3. Germline loops: CDR1 MDHEN, CDR2 SYDVKM. CDR3 residues: CASSLGGSGEDTQYF. CDR3 sequence (DNA): TGTGCCAGCAGTTTAGGGGGTAGCGGGGAAGATACGCAGTATTTT. Looking up the rest from reference TRBV28 and TRBJ2-3 gives the full variable domain: DVKVTQSSRYLVKRTGEKVFLECVQDMDHENMFWYRQDPGLGLRLIYFSYDVKMKEKGDIPEGYSVSREKKERFSLILESASTNQTSMYLCASSLGGSGEDTQYFGPGTRLTVL.

This clone was counted once. This chain uses TRBV5-8 with TRBJ1-1, with a tentative D call TRBD1 (5 bases). The CDR3 covers 14 residues. CDR1 SGHTS and CDR2 YDEGEE come from the germline V gene. Trimming removed 3 bases from V and 1 base from J, with 10 bases in between. The chain's CDR3 is CASSSLGQNTEAFF. CDR3 bases: TGTGCCAGCAGCTCTCTTGGACAGAACACTGAAGCTTTCTTT.

V is TRBV27 and J is TRBJ1-3; TRBD1 is a possible D gene (5 bases). Germline CDR1 is MNHEY and CDR2 is SMNVEV (reference sequence). Trimming removed 6 bases at V and 0 bases at J, with 12 bases between. This CDR3 has 15 residues. CDR3 in amino acids: CASREGTSSGNTIYF. The CDR3, as DNA: TGTGCCAGCAGAGAGGGGACTAGCTCTGGAAACACCATATATTTT.

J is TRBJ2-5 and V is TRBV5-1; TRBD1 matches 9 bases. This CDR3 is built from 15 residues. The germline CDR1 and CDR2 sequences are SGHRS and YFSETQ. Losses at the gene ends were 3 bases for V and 5 bases for J; bases not matched to a gene: 8. CDR3 DNA: TGCGCCAGCAGCTCTCAGGGACAGGGAGGGGAGACCCAGTACTTC. Translating it yields CASSSQGQGGETQYF.

V and J are TRBV30 and TRBJ2-7, with TRBD1 matching 8 bases. The V segment lost 3 bases and the J segment 3 bases; nucleotides outside the gene matches: 4. The CDR3 contains 13 residues. Germline-derived CDR1 and CDR2 are GTSNPN and SVGIG (reference sequence). CDR3 amino acids: CAWRPGGNYEQYF. CDR3 DNA: TGTGCCTGGAGGCCAGGGGGCAACTACGAGCAGTACTTC.

The chain links TRBV19 to TRBJ2-1; 14 bases match TRBD2. V trimming: 4 bases; J trimming: 0 bases; junction bases outside the gene matches: 5. Germline V gene sequence: CDR1 LNHDA, CDR2 SQIVND (reference sequence). The CDR3 loop spans 18 amino acids. This CDR3 reads CASSRTSGGPSSYNEQFF. The CDR3 DNA reads as TGTGCCAGTAGTAGGACTAGCGGGGGGCCTAGCTCCTACAATGAGCAGTTCTTC.

The J gene is TRBJ2-3, the V gene TRBV10-1; possible D gene TRBD2, 5 bases. Trimming shortened V by 6 bases and J by 3 bases, and 10 bases separated the two germline ends. Germline V gene sequence: CDR1 WNHNN, CDR2 SYGVQD (reference sequence). CDR3 length equals 13 residues. The CDR3 nucleotides read TGCGCCAGCAGCCAGCGGCGGACAGATACGCAGTATTTT. It yields the protein CASSQRRTDTQYF.

The chain carries TRBV15 and TRBJ1-4; D is perhaps TRBD1 (6 bases). Trimming pared 1 base from V and 5 bases from J, leaving 8 bases between. This CDR3 has 14 amino acids. Germline CDR1 is LNHNV and CDR2 is YYDKDF (reference sequence). This CDR3 reads CATSRGQGNEKLFF. The CDR3 DNA follows: TGTGCCACCAGCAGAGGGCAGGGGAATGAAAAACTGTTTTTT.

V is TRBV7-3 and J is TRBJ2-2; a possible D gene is TRBD1 (6 bases). The CDR3 extends over 20 amino acids. Germline CDR1 SGHTA, CDR2 FQGTGA. V was shortened by 4 bases and J by 0 bases, with 24 bases between the two germline ends. The CDR3 coding sequence is TGTGCCAGCAGCTCCATAGCCCCCAGGGGCGTTAATCCGAACACCGGGGAGCTGTTTTTT. Translation: CASSSIAPRGVNPNTGELFF.

In its sample, this clone was seen once. The V call is TRBV7-9, the J call TRBJ1-3, with D uncertain. Trimming removed 8 bases from V and 4 bases from J, with 9 bases in between. Germline CDR1 reads SEHNR; CDR2 reads FQNEAQ (reference sequence). The CDR3 spans 12 residues. The CDR3: CASGLIGNTIYF. CDR3 bases: TGTGCCAGCGGCCTTATCGGAAACACCATATATTTT. Combining the CDR3 with reference TRBV7-9 and TRBJ1-3 gives the whole variable domain DTGVSQNPRHKITKRGQNVTFRCDPISEHNRLYWYRQTLGQGPEFLTYFQNEAQLEKSRLLSDRFSAERPKGSFSTLEIQRTEQGDSAMYLCASGLIGNTIYFGEGSWLTVV.

The chain combines TRBV3-1 (or the pseudogene TRBV3-2) with TRBJ2-3; 11 bases fit TRBD2. Germline V gene sequence: CDR1 LGHDT, CDR2 YNNKEL (reference sequence). The CDR3 contains 15 residues. Trimming took 0 bases from V and 8 from J; bases not matched to a gene: 4. CDR3 loop: CASSQELAGVGTQYF. The CDR3 region has the DNA TGTGCCAGCAGCCAAGAACTAGCGGGAGTGGGTACGCAGTATTTT.

The V and J genes are TRBV30 and TRBJ1-5, with 10 nucleotides matching TRBD1. CDR1 and CDR2 from the germline V gene are GTSNPN and SVGIG (reference sequence). The CDR3 consists of 14 residues. V was pared by 4 bases and J by 4 bases, with 4 bases of the junction left unmatched. The CDR3 protein is CAWTPGQGNQPQHF. DNA of the CDR3: TGTGCCTGGACTCCGGGACAGGGGAATCAGCCCCAGCATTTT.

The rearrangement uses TRBV28 and TRBJ1-5; D might be TRBD1 (6 bases). The CDR3 length is 16 residues. Per the germline V gene, CDR1 is MDHEN and CDR2 is SYDVKM. Trimming took off 8 bases at V and 3 bases at J, with 20 bases between the two ends. The DNA of the CDR3 is TGTGCCAGCCGGGACATCACGCTCAGGGACAATCAGCCCCAGCATTTT. Its protein is CASRDITLRDNQPQHF.

V and J are TRBV9 and TRBJ1-2; TRBD1 matches 12 bases. Germline V gene data show CDR1 as SGDLS and CDR2 as YYNGEE. The CDR3 runs 15 residues. V lost 0 bases and J lost 7; bases outside the gene matches: 4. CDR3 DNA sequence: TGTGCCAGCAGCGTAGCGGGACAGGGGGCGGCTGGCTACACCTTC. This sequence encodes CASSVAGQGAAGYTF. Full variable domain (remainder filled in from reference TRBV9 and TRBJ1-2): DSGVTQTPKHLITATGQRVTLRCSPRSGDLSVYWYQQSLDQGLQFLIQYYNGEERAKGNILERFSAQQFPDLHSELNLSSLELGDSALYFCASSVAGQGAAGYTFGSGTRLTVV.

The chain is built from TRBV7-3 and TRBJ1-1, with a possible D match to TRBD1 (6 bases). This CDR3 contains 13 residues. V was clipped by 5 bases and J by 6 bases, with 13 bases between them. Germline lookup yields CDR1 SGHTA and CDR2 FQGTGA. The CDR3 sequence is CASSLGGQAEAFF. The CDR3 coding sequence is TGTGCCAGCAGCCTCGGGGGGCAGGCTGAAGCTTTCTTT.

The chain couples TRBV5-4 to TRBJ2-7; TRBD2 agrees at 11 bases. Unmatched junction bases numbered 3, after V lost 0 bases and J lost 1 base. Germline-derived CDR1 and CDR2 are SGHNT and YYREEE (reference sequence). This CDR3 is 16 amino acids long. The CDR3 DNA follows: TGTGCCAGCAGCTTGGGGGCTAGCGGGGGGTCCTACGAGCAGTACTTC. Encoded protein: CASSLGASGGSYEQYF. The full variable domain, rest sourced from reference TRBV5-4 and TRBJ2-7, is ETGVTQSPTHLIKTRGQQVTLRCSSQSGHNTVSWYQQALGQGPQFIFQYYREEENGRGNFPPRFSGLQFPNYSSELNVNALELDDSALYLCASSLGASGGSYEQYFGPGTRLTVT.

The chain has TRBV6-2 or TRBV6-3 and TRBJ2-7, with 9 bases that match TRBD1. Trimming cost V 2 bases and J 7 bases; bases outside gene matches: 6. This CDR3 region has 14 residues. CDR1 is MNHEY and CDR2 is SVGEGT in the germline V gene. This chain's CDR3 is CASSYTDRGPEQYF. The DNA for the CDR3 is TGTGCCAGCAGTTACACGGACAGGGGCCCAGAGCAGTACTTC.